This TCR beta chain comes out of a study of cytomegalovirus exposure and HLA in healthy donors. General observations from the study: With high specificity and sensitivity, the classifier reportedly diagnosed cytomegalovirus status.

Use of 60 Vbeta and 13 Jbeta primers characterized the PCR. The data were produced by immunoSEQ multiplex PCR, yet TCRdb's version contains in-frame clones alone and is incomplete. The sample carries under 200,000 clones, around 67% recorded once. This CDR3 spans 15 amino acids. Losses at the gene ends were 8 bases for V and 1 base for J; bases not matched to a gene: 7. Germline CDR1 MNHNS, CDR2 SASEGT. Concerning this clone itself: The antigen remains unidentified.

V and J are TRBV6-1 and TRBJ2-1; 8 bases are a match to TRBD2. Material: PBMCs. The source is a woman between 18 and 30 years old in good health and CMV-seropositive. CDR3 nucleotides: TGTGCCAGCTGGTTGACTAGCGTATCCTACAATGAGCAGTTCTTC. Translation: CASWLTSVSYNEQFF.